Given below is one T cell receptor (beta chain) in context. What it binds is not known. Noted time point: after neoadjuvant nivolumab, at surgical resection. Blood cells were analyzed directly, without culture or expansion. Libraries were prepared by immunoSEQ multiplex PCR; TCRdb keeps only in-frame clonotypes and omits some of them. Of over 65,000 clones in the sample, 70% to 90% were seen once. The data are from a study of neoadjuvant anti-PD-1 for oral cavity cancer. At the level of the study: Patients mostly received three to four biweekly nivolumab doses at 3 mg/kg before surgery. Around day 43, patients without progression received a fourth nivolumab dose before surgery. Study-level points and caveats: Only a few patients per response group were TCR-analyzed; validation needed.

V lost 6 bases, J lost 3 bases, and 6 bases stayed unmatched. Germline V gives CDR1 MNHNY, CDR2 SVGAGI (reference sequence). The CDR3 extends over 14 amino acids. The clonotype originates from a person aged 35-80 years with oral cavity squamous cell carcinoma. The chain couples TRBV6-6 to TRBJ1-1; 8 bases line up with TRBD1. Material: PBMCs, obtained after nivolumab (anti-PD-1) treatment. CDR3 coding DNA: TGTGCCAGCAGAACAGGGGGACCCGACACTGAAGCTTTCTTT. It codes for CASRTGGPDTEAFF.